The clone carrying this T cell receptor beta chain has at least ten counts. Its antigen is undetermined. A single record per CDR3 protein comes from TCRdb applying MiXCR to the 5' RACE reads. Among more than 500,000 distinct CDR3 sequences, 5.3% were seen once, and the ten largest hold around 3.4%. This record belongs to a study of CD8 T cells in ankylosing spondylitis. Study results and caveats: Ankylosing spondylitis blood seemed to carry a telltale TCR beta motif made of under 10 highly homologous variants.

CDR1 and CDR2 from the germline V gene are LGHNA and YSLEER. The germline V and J ends were trimmed by 8 bases and 4 bases, with 17 bases remaining between them. This CDR3 spans 14 amino acids. The TCR was taken from a male donor with ankylosing spondylitis. Sequences were obtained from blood, either unsorted or a sorted T cell fraction (not recorded which). The rearrangement joins TRBV4-3 to TRBJ2-5; perhaps TRBD1 as D (6 bases). The CDR3 region has the DNA TGCGCCAGCGGTGTGTATACAGGGTCAGAGACCCAGTACTTC. This gives the protein CASGVYTGSETQYF.